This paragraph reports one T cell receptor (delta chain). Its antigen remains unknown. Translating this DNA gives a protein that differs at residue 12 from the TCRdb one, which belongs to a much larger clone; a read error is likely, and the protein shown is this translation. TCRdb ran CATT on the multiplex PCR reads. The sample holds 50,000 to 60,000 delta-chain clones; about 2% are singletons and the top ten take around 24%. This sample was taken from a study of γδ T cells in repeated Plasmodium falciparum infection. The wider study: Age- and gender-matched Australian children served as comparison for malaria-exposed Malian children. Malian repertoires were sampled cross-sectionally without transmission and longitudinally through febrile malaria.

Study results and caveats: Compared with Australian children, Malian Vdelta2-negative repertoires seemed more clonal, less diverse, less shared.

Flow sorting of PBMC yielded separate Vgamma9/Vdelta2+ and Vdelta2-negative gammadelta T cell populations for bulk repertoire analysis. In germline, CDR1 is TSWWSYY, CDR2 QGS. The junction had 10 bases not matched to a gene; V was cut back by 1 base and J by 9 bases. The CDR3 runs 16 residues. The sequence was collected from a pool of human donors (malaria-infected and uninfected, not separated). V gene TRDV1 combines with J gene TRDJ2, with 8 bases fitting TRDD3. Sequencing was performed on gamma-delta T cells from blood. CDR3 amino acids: CALGERGIRLATQLFF. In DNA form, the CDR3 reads TGTGCTCTTGGGGAACGAGGGATACGTTTAGCAACACAACTCTTCTTT.